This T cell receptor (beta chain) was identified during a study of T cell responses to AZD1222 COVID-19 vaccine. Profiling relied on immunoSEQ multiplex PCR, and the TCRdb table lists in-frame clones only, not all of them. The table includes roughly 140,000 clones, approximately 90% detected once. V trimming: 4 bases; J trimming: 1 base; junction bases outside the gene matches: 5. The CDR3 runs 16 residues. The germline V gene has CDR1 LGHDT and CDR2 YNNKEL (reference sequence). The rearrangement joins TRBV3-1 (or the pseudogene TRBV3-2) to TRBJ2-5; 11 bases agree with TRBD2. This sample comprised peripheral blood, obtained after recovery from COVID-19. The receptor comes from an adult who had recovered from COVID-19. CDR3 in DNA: TGTGCCAGCAGCCTCCTAGCGGGAGGCTTCCAAGAGACCCAGTACTTC. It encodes CASSLLAGGFQETQYF.